This TCR beta chain was captured in a study of blood T cell repertoires in COVID-19. Study information: The origin of the acute and convalescent COVID-19 samples was the United States, Italy and Spain. The analysed material was cDNA or gDNA that came from T cells, B-cell-depleted T cells, or PBMCs.

The CDR3 covers 12 residues. The V and J ends lost 0 bases and 11 bases respectively, with 9 bases between them. The V gene's germline CDR1 is MNHNS and CDR2 SASEGT. Original data processing: Reference gene primer amplification gave nucleated cell count estimates. Clones were read by immunoSEQ multiplex PCR, and TCRdb kept only the in-frame ones, dropping some. V and J calls and clone size are as listed in that table; D and trimming were resolved from the DNA. The data contain 200,000 or so clones, roughly 84% of them singletons. This receptor was identified in a woman aged 55 to 70 with acute or convalescent COVID-19. Sequencing was done on a sample of peripheral blood. The rearrangement uses TRBV6-1 and TRBJ2-3; D may be TRBD1 (5 bases). CDR3: CASSEAGQGQYF. The CDR3 DNA reads as TGTGCCAGCAGTGAAGCCGGTCAGGGGCAGTATTTT.